Listed below are T cell receptor beta chains from one sample, sequenced in a study of spatial heterogeneity in lung cancer. TCRdb itself ran the 5' RACE reads through MiXCR, one entry per CDR3 protein. The sample lists fewer than 15,000 distinct CDR3 sequences, approximately 3% occurring once. The specimen was lung tumor tissue, collected at surgery. The receptors originated from a male donor with early-stage non-small cell lung cancer. Both conserved end residues are part of each CDR3. The D gene is left open where the match is weak. Clone sizes are shown as how often the clone was seen (once, few, many) or a class if it is expanded.

TRBJ2-1,TRBV19,TRBD1,many,CASSFRGRLGEQFF,TGTGCCAGTAGTTTCAGGGGGCGCTTGGGTGAGCAGTTCTTC
TRBJ2-3,TRBV24-1,TRBD2,many,CATSERTSLGTDTQYF,TGTGCCACCAGTGAAAGGACTAGTTTAGGCACAGATACGCAGTATTTT
TRBJ2-7,TRBV7-6,NA,many,CASSPPGQAYEQYF,TGTGCCAGCAGCCCGCCGGGACAAGCCTACGAGCAGTACTTC
TRBJ2-5,TRBV28,TRBD1,many,CASSSSGTGPQAQYF,TGTGCCAGCAGTTCCTCCGGGACAGGGCCACAGGCCCAGTACTTC
TRBJ2-2,TRBV10-2,TRBD2,many,CASSGTSGGADTGELFF,TGCGCCAGCAGTGGTACTAGCGGGGGGGCGGACACCGGGGAGCTGTTTTTT
TRBJ1-4,TRBV5-1,TRBD1,many,CASSIGQGGSEKLFF,TGCGCCAGCAGCATAGGACAGGGAGGAAGTGAAAAACTGTTTTTT
TRBJ1-3,TRBV6-5,TRBD1,many,CASSYSDRQGNTIYF,TGTGCCAGCAGTTACTCGGACAGGCAAGGAAACACCATATATTTT
TRBJ2-2,TRBV5-6,NA,medium-sized,CASSPVYTGELFF,TGTGCCAGCAGCCCAGTATACACCGGGGAGCTGTTTTTT
TRBJ2-2,TRBV27,NA,many,CASSLFPPRRTGELFF,TGTGCCAGCAGCTTATTCCCCCCGAGACGAACCGGGGAGCTGTTTTTT
TRBJ2-3,TRBV2,NA,many,CASRRTGLNTDTQYF,TGTGCCAGCAGACGCACAGGTCTCAACACAGATACGCAGTATTTT
TRBJ1-5,TRBV4-1,NA,many,CASSQEAVPRGGQPQHF,TGCGCCAGCAGCCAAGAAGCGGTCCCCAGGGGAGGTCAGCCCCAGCATTTT
TRBJ1-5,TRBV20-1,NA,medium-sized,CSAGRRNQPQHF,TGCAGTGCCGGGAGACGTAATCAGCCCCAGCATTTT
TRBJ2-1,TRBV7-2,TRBD2,many,CASSPRLAGENEQFF,TGTGCCAGCAGCCCTAGACTAGCGGGGGAGAATGAGCAGTTCTTC
TRBJ2-7,TRBV20-1,NA,many,CSARLGSSYEQYF,TGCAGTGCTAGATTGGGGAGTAGCTACGAGCAGTACTTC
TRBJ1-2,TRBV27,NA,many,CASSLSGGLGSYGYTF,TGTGCCAGCAGTTTATCGGGGGGCTTGGGCAGCTATGGCTACACCTTC
TRBJ2-2,TRBV3-1,NA,few,CASSRAANTGELFF,TGTGCCAGCAGCAGGGCCGCGAACACCGGGGAGCTGTTTTTT
TRBJ2-7,TRBV2,NA,few,CASKGRAEPYEQYF,TGTGCCAGCAAAGGGCGAGCGGAACCCTACGAGCAGTACTTC
TRBJ1-3,TRBV9,NA,many,CASSFRLAGSTIYF,TGTGCCAGCAGCTTTCGTCTAGCCGGCAGCACCATATATTTT
TRBJ2-4,TRBV15,NA,many,CATSRDEGPAKNIQYF,TGTGCCACCAGCAGAGACGAGGGGCCGGCCAAAAACATTCAGTACTTC
TRBJ2-4,TRBV6-1,TRBD2,many,CASSEFTPSGGKFNIQYF,TGTGCCAGCAGCGAATTTACCCCTAGCGGGGGCAAATTTAACATTCAGTACTTC
TRBJ1-2,TRBV12-3/TRBV12-4,NA,many,CASSIGGGGDGYTF,TGTGCCAGCTCCATCGGAGGGGGTGGAGATGGCTACACCTTC
TRBJ2-1,TRBV20-1,TRBD2,many,CSASPSSGGMNEQFF,TGCAGTGCTTCCCCTAGCTCGGGGGGGATGAATGAGCAGTTCTTC
TRBJ2-7,TRBV7-8,TRBD1,many,CASREGTGNFYEQYF,TGTGCCAGCAGAGAGGGGACAGGAAACTTCTACGAGCAGTACTTC
TRBJ1-6,TRBV5-1,TRBD1,few,CASSRQGVNSPLHF,TGCGCCAGCAGCCGACAGGGGGTTAATTCACCCCTCCACTTT
TRBJ1-1,TRBV20-1,TRBD1,medium-sized,CSATGGLTEAFF,TGCAGTGCTACAGGGGGGTTGACTGAAGCTTTCTTT
TRBJ1-4,TRBV28,TRBD1,many,CASSGDRVGEKLFF,TGTGCCAGCAGCGGGGACAGGGTAGGAGAAAAACTGTTTTTT
TRBJ1-5,TRBV30,TRBD1,many,CAWRTPDRGPPSNQPQHF,TGTGCCTGGAGGACTCCGGACAGGGGGCCGCCTAGCAATCAGCCCCAGCATTTT
TRBJ1-4,TRBV4-3,NA,many,CASSQDTAVTNEKLFF,TGCGCCAGCAGCCAAGATACGGCAGTAACTAATGAAAAACTGTTTTTT
TRBJ2-5,TRBV4-2,TRBD2,many,CASSPRGSGGLGEETQYF,TGTGCCAGCAGCCCCCGAGGTAGCGGGGGCCTGGGGGAAGAGACCCAGTACTTC
TRBJ1-2,TRBV5-1,NA,many,CASSLGGPSNGYTF,TGCGCCAGCAGCTTGGGGGGACCGAGCAATGGCTACACCTTC
TRBJ1-4,TRBV4-2,NA,many,CASSSRASLATNEKLFF,TGTGCCAGCAGTAGTAGGGCCAGTCTTGCAACTAATGAAAAACTGTTTTTT
TRBJ2-3,TRBV27,TRBD2,many,CASSFLAGGLTDTQYF,TGTGCCAGCAGTTTTCTGGCGGGGGGGCTCACAGATACGCAGTATTTT
TRBJ2-2,TRBV27,TRBD1,medium-sized,CASTLGGPNTGELFF,TGTGCCAGCACCCTAGGGGGCCCCAACACCGGGGAGCTGTTTTTT
TRBJ1-5,TRBV10-3,NA,many,CAISVESNQPQHF,TGTGCCATCAGTGTAGAGTCAAATCAGCCCCAGCATTTT
TRBJ2-7,TRBV12-3/TRBV12-4,TRBD2,many,CASSPGGVTYEQYF,TGTGCCAGCAGCCCGGGAGGCGTAACCTACGAGCAGTACTTC
TRBJ2-3,TRBV6-2/TRBV6-3,NA,many,CASSSVVLRGTDTQYF,TGTGCCAGCAGTTCTGTAGTACTCCGAGGCACAGATACGCAGTATTTT
TRBJ2-7,TRBV9,TRBD1,many,CASSNGQGGFEQYF,TGTGCCAGCAGCAACGGACAGGGGGGATTCGAGCAGTACTTC
TRBJ2-5,TRBV5-1,NA,many,CASSLWGSETQYF,TGCGCCAGCAGCTTGTGGGGAAGCGAGACCCAGTACTTC
TRBJ1-4,TRBV12-3/TRBV12-4,NA,many,CASSLEGGVFF,TGTGCCAGCAGTTTGGAAGGGGGAGTGTTTTTT
TRBJ2-7,TRBV11-2,TRBD2,many,CASSLGSSGGRYEQYF,TGTGCCAGCAGCTTGGGTTCTAGCGGGGGCCGCTACGAGCAGTACTTC